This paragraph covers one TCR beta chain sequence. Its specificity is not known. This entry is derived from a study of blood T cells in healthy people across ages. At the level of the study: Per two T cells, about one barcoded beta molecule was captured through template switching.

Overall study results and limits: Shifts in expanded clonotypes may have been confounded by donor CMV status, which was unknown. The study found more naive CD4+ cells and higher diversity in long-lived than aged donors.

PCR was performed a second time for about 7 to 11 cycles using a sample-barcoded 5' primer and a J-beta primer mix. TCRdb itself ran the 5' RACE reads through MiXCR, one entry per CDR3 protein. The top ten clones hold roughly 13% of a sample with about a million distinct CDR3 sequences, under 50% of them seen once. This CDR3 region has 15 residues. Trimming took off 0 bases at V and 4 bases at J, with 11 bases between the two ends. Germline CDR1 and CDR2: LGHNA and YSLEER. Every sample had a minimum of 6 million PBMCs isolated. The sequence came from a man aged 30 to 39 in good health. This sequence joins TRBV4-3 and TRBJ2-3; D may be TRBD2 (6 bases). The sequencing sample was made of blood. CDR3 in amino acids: CASSQDTGRPDTQYF. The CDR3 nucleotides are TGCGCCAGCAGCCAAGATACCGGGAGACCAGATACGCAGTATTTT.